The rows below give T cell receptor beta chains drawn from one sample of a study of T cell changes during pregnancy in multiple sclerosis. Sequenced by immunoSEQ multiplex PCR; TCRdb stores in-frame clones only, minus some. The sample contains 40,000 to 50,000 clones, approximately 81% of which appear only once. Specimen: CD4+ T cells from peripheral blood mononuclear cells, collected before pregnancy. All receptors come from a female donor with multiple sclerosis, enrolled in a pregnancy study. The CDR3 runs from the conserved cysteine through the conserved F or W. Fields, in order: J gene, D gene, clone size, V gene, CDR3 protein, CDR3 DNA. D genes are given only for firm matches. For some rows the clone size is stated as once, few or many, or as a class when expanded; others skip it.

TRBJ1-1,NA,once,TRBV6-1,CASRHPGDPEAFF,TGTGCCAGCAGACACCCAGGGGATCCTGAAGCTTTCTTT
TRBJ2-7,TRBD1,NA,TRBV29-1,CSVEGTAYEQYF,TGCAGCGTTGAGGGGACAGCCTACGAGCAGTACTTC
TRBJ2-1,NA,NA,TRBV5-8,CASSRGEAGGYNEQFF,TGTGCCAGCAGCCGAGGGGAGGCAGGGGGTTACAATGAGCAGTTCTTC
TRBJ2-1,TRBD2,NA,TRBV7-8,CASSSLAGGIRLSYNEQFF,TGTGCCAGCAGCTCACTAGCGGGGGGGATCAGGCTTTCCTACAATGAGCAGTTCTTC
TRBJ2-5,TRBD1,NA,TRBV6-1,CASSPGTVEETQYF,TGTGCCAGCAGTCCCGGGACAGTGGAAGAGACCCAGTACTTC
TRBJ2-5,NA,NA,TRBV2,CASSQTQGETQYF,TGTGCCAGCAGTCAGACCCAGGGGGAGACCCAGTACTTC
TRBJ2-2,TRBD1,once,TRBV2,CASNRDRDTGELFF,TGTGCCAGCAACCGGGACAGGGACACCGGGGAGCTGTTTTTT
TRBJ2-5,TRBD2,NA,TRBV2,CASRTSGGEPTRLPPQETQYF,TGTGCCAGCAGGACTAGCGGGGGGGAACCCACAAGGTTACCACCACAAGAGACCCAGTACTTC
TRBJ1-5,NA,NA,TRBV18,CASSPQGLLSNQPQHF,TGTGCCAGCTCACCGCAGGGACTGTTGAGCAATCAGCCCCAGCATTTT
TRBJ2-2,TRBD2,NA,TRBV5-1,CASSFGLATNTGELFF,TGCGCCAGCAGCTTCGGACTAGCGACGAACACCGGGGAGCTGTTTTTT
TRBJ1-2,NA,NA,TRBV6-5,CASSYSTGNYGYTF,TGTGCCAGCAGTTACTCCACAGGGAACTATGGCTACACCTTC
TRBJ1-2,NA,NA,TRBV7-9,CASSLASIYGYTF,TGTGCCAGCAGCTTAGCAAGCATTTATGGCTACACCTTC
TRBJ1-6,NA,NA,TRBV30,CAWSYPGAPYNSPLHF,TGTGCCTGGAGTTACCCAGGGGCGCCTTATAATTCACCCCTCCACTTT
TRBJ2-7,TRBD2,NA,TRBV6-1,CASSASTGTSLTSYEQYF,TGTGCCAGCAGTGCGTCAACCGGGACTAGCTTAACCTCCTACGAGCAGTACTTC
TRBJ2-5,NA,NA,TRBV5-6,CASSLAAGSETQYF,TGTGCCAGCAGCTTGGCCGCAGGGTCGGAGACCCAGTACTTC
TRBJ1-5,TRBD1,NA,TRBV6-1,CASSGGQGYFQPQHF,TGTGCCAGCAGCGGGGGACAGGGTTATTTTCAGCCCCAGCATTTT
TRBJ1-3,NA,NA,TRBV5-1,CASSLGTASGNTIYF,TGCGCCAGCAGCTTGGGGACAGCCTCTGGAAACACCATATATTTT
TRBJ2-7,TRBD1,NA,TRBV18,CASSGTGGGEQYF,TGTGCCAGCTCAGGGACAGGGGGCGGCGAGCAGTACTTC
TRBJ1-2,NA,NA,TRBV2,CASHWGGSGSGYTF,TGTGCCAGCCACTGGGGAGGCAGTGGGTCTGGCTACACCTTC
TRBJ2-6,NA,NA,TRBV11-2,CASSFWGDGANVLTF,TGTGCCAGCAGCTTCTGGGGGGATGGGGCCAACGTCCTGACTTTC
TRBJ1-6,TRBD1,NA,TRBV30,CAWRPGQGSYNSPLHF,TGTGCCTGGAGACCGGGACAGGGTTCCTATAATTCACCCCTCCACTTT
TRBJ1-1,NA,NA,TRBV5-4,CASSLAAQANTEAFF,TGTGCCAGCAGCTTGGCCGCACAGGCGAACACTGAAGCTTTCTTT
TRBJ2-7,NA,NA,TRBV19,CASSPPTGDSYEQYF,TGTGCCAGTAGTCCCCCGACGGGAGACTCCTACGAGCAGTACTTC
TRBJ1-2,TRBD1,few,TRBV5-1,CASSLGGGTANYGYTF,TGCGCCAGCAGCTTGGGAGGGGGGACAGCTAACTATGGCTACACCTTC
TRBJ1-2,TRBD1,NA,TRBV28,CASRTQGVNYGYTF,TGTGCCAGCCGTACCCAGGGGGTAAACTATGGCTACACCTTC
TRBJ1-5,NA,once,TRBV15,CATSRVWPATGGSNQPQHF,TGTGCCACCAGCAGAGTATGGCCAGCCACCGGGGGTAGCAATCAGCCCCAGCATTTT
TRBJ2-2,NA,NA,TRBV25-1,CASSEFRAGELFF,TGTGCCAGCAGTGAATTCCGGGCCGGGGAGCTGTTTTTT
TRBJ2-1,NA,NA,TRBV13,CASSPISNNEQFF,TGTGCCAGCAGCCCTATTAGCAACAATGAGCAGTTCTTC
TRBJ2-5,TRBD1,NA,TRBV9,CASSVVQGVETQYF,TGTGCCAGCAGCGTAGTACAGGGGGTAGAGACCCAGTACTTC
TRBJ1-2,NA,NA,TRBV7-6,CASSLAPTDYGYTF,TGTGCCAGCAGCTTAGCCCCGACAGATTATGGCTACACCTTC
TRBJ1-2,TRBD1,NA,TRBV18,CASSPTGVSEYGYTF,TGTGCCAGCTCACCTACAGGGGTATCAGAGTATGGCTACACCTTC
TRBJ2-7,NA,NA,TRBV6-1,CASSAGGYEQYF,TGTGCCAGCAGTGCCGGCGGCTACGAGCAGTACTTC
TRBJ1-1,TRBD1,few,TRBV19,CASKTGETGETEAFF,TGTGCCAGTAAAACGGGGGAGACAGGGGAGACAGAAGCTTTCTTT
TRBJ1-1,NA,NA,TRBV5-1,CASSLAGVSAEAFF,TGCGCCAGCAGCTTGGCAGGGGTGAGCGCTGAAGCTTTCTTT
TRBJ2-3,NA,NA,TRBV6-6,CASGTGFTDTQYF,TGTGCCAGCGGCACAGGGTTCACAGATACGCAGTATTTT
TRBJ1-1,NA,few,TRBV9,CASSREQGRRNTEAFF,TGTGCCAGCAGCCGCGAACAGGGCCGGCGGAACACTGAAGCTTTCTTT
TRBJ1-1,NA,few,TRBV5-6,CASSPDSYTEAFF,TGTGCCAGCAGCCCCGACAGCTACACTGAAGCTTTCTTT
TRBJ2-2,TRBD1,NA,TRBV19,CASSEGQSRLFF,TGTGCCAGTAGTGAGGGACAGAGTAGGTTGTTTTTT
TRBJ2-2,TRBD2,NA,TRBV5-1,CASSTAGVRAAGELFF,TGCGCCAGCAGCACAGCGGGAGTTAGGGCGGCCGGGGAGCTGTTTTTT
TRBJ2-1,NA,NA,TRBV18,CASSPPRVGNEQFF,TGTGCCAGCTCACCCCCCAGGGTAGGCAATGAGCAGTTCTTC
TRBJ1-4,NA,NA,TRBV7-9,CASVSGGEKLFF,TGTGCCAGCGTTTCGGGGGGAGAAAAACTGTTTTTT
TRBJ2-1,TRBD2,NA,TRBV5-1,CASSLLAGSFNEQFF,TGCGCCAGCAGCCTACTAGCGGGAAGCTTTAATGAGCAGTTCTTC
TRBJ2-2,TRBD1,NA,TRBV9,CASRLTGGTGELFF,TGTGCCAGCAGATTGACAGGGGGCACCGGGGAGCTGTTTTTT
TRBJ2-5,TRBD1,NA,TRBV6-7,CASWKGAQQETQYF,TGTGCCAGCTGGAAGGGGGCGCAACAAGAGACCCAGTACTTC
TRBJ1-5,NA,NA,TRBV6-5,CASSYGGSNQPQHF,TGTGCCAGCAGTTACGGGGGGAGCAATCAGCCCCAGCATTTT
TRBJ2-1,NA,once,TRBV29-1,CSVPGRVYNEQFF,TGCAGCGTTCCCGGGAGAGTCTACAATGAGCAGTTCTTC
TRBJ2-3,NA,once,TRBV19,CASTETDFSTDTQYF,TGTGCCAGTACTGAGACGGACTTTAGCACAGATACGCAGTATTTT
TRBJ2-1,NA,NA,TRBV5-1,CASTRNIGSPTNEQFF,TGCGCCAGCACTCGGAATATCGGGAGCCCAACCAATGAGCAGTTCTTC
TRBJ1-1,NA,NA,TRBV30,CAWSGPGEFMNTEAFF,TGTGCCTGGAGTGGTCCGGGTGAATTCATGAACACTGAAGCTTTCTTT
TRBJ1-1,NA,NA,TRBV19,CASRSMGEGGTEAFF,TGTGCCAGTAGATCCATGGGGGAGGGGGGCACTGAAGCTTTCTTT
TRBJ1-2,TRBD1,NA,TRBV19,CASSDPTGGNYGYTF,TGTGCCAGTAGTGACCCGACAGGGGGGAACTATGGCTACACCTTC
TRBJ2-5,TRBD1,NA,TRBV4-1,CASSQDGVGDRGTTQYF,TGCGCCAGCAGCCAAGATGGGGTCGGGGACAGGGGTACGACCCAGTACTTC
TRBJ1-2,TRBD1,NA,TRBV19,CASSPSGTGSLYGYTF,TGTGCCAGTAGCCCCTCGGGGACAGGCAGCCTCTATGGCTACACCTTC
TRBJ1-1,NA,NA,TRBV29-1,CSVEEGGRAFF,TGCAGCGTTGAAGAGGGGGGGAGGGCTTTCTTT
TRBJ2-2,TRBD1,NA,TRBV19,CASKGDRGRTGELFF,TGTGCCAGTAAAGGGGACAGGGGGCGGACCGGGGAGCTGTTTTTT
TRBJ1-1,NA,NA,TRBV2,CASTAGRFGTEAFF,TGTGCCAGCACCGCCGGGAGGTTTGGCACTGAAGCTTTCTTT
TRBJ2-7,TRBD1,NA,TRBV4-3,CASSQDRGINEQYF,TGCGCCAGCAGCCAGGACAGGGGGATCAACGAGCAGTACTTC
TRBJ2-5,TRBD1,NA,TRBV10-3,CAIRGNRGTQETQYF,TGTGCCATCAGGGGAAACAGGGGTACCCAAGAGACCCAGTACTTC
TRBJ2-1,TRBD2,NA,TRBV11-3,CASSLDQGGSSVHNEQFF,TGTGCCAGCAGCTTAGACCAGGGCGGGAGTAGCGTACACAATGAGCAGTTCTTC
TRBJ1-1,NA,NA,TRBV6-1,CASSQRGGNTEAFF,TGTGCCAGCAGCCAAAGGGGCGGGAACACTGAAGCTTTCTTT